The 25 T cell receptor beta chains reported below all come from one sample, sequenced in a study of blood T cell repertoires in COVID-19. Sequencing was performed with immunoSEQ multiplex PCR; in TCRdb, only in-frame clones are kept and a portion is missing. The table has hundreds of thousands of clones, roughly nine tenths seen once. Sequencing was done on a sample of PBMCs or T cells enriched from blood (not recorded which). Receptor source: a man aged 25-40 years who had recovered from COVID-19.

There are a few counts of this clone. The CDR3 reads CAITQGSSYNEQFF. CDR3 bases: TGTGCCATCACCCAGGGGAGCTCCTACAATGAGCAGTTCTTC. The chain joins TRBV10-3 to TRBJ2-1; weak D call: TRBD1 (6 bases). The germline gives CDR1 ENHRY, CDR2 SYGVKD. The CDR3 is 14 residues long. Deletions cut 7 bases from V and 0 bases from J, with 10 bases between.

The chain uses TRBV19 and TRBJ2-6, with a tentative D call TRBD1 (6 bases). V was pared by 6 bases and J by 0 bases, with 18 bases between. The CDR3 consists of 18 residues. The germline CDR1 and CDR2 sequences are LNHDA and SQIVND (reference sequence). The CDR3 nucleotides read TGTGCCAGTAGCAGTCAGGGGCCCCGGGGCTCTGGGGCCAACGTCCTGACTTTC. It translates to CASSSQGPRGSGANVLTF.

The genes are TRBV10-3 and TRBJ2-7; the match to TRBD2 covers 10 bases. Germline CDR1 and CDR2: ENHRY and SYGVKD. The CDR3 is 13 residues long. Unmatched junction bases numbered 4, after V lost 7 bases and J lost 4 bases. The DNA for the CDR3 is TGTGCCATCATGCCTAGCGGGAGTTACGAGCAGTACTTC. Its protein product is CAIMPSGSYEQYF.

The CDR3 nucleotides read TGCGCCAGCAGCTGGGGGACAGGTTTCAATAATGAGCAGTTCTTC. It is translated as CASSWGTGFNNEQFF. This chain uses TRBV5-1 with TRBJ2-1; TRBD1 matches at 8 bases. The germline V gene has CDR1 SGHRS and CDR2 YFSETQ. The V gene end was trimmed by 3 bases and the J gene end by 7 bases; junction bases not matched to a gene: 9. This CDR3 spans 15 amino acids.

The J gene is TRBJ1-6, the V gene TRBV7-8; no definite D call. The CDR3 is 17 residues long. Deletions cut 1 base from V and 0 bases from J, with 10 bases between. Germline values: CDR1 SGHVS, CDR2 FQNEAQ. The CDR3 nucleotides read TGTGCCAGCAGCTTAGGGGCCCAAAGCTCCTATAATTCACCCCTCCACTTT. This sequence encodes CASSLGAQSSYNSPLHF.

V is TRBV30 and J is TRBJ2-1, with TRBD2 matching over 11 bases. This CDR3 contains 13 residues. The junction had 4 bases not matched to a gene; V was cut back by 7 bases and J by 5 bases. Looked up from germline, CDR1 is GTSNPN and CDR2 is SVGIG (reference sequence). The CDR3 here is CAYRLAGHNEQFF. CDR3 bases: TGTGCCTACAGACTAGCGGGGCACAATGAGCAGTTCTTC. Filled out from reference TRBV30 and TRBJ2-1, the complete variable domain reads SQTIHQWPATLVQPVGSPLSLECTVEGTSNPNLYWYRQAAGRGLQLLFYSVGIGQISSEVPQNLSASRPQDRQFILSSKKLLLSDSGFYLCAYRLAGHNEQFFGPGTRLTVL.

J is TRBJ2-3 and V is TRBV28; 9 positions agree with TRBD1. This CDR3 contains 16 residues. Trimming took 8 bases from V and 6 from J; bases not matched to a gene: 15. CDR1 MDHEN and CDR2 SYDVKM come from the germline V gene. DNA of the CDR3: TGTGCCAGCCCTTCAACCCGGGACAGGGTCGGTGATACGCAGTATTTT. Encoded protein: CASPSTRDRVGDTQYF.

This sequence joins TRBV28 and TRBJ2-7; 9 nucleotides match TRBD1. The CDR3 length is 17 residues. V dropped 2 bases and J dropped 3; count of bases not matched to a gene: 11. Germline lookup yields CDR1 MDHEN and CDR2 SYDVKM. The CDR3 loop reads CASSLPPGTGSDYEQYF. In DNA, the CDR3 is TGTGCCAGCAGTTTACCCCCCGGGACAGGGTCGGACTACGAGCAGTACTTC.

This clone showed up just once. The V gene is TRBV18, the J gene TRBJ1-5, with D tentatively TRBD1 (5 bases). The V gene lost 3 bases and the J gene lost 0 bases, with 12 bases spanning the gap. The CDR3 is 16 amino acids. The germline CDR1 and CDR2 sequences are KGHSH and LQKENI. CDR3 amino acids: CASSPSGGSSNQPQHF. The CDR3 DNA is TGTGCCAGCTCACCTTCGGGGGGAAGTAGCAATCAGCCCCAGCATTTT.

This chain connects TRBV28 to TRBJ1-5, with TRBD1 as a possible D gene (5 bases). Germline V CDR1 and CDR2: MDHEN, SYDVKM. This CDR3 spans 17 amino acids. V lost 5 bases and J 0 bases, leaving 17 bases between the germline ends. The CDR3 coding sequence is TGTGCCAGCAGTCCCGTTGGGGGGTTCAATAGCAATCAGCCCCAGCATTTT. Translating gives CASSPVGGFNSNQPQHF. The variable domain in full, with the rest retrieved from reference TRBV28 and TRBJ1-5, is DVKVTQSSRYLVKRTGEKVFLECVQDMDHENMFWYRQDPGLGLRLIYFSYDVKMKEKGDIPEGYSVSREKKERFSLILESASTNQTSMYLCASSPVGGFNSNQPQHFGDGTRLSIL.

Comments on this clone: Given a much more abundant clone one base away, this may be a read error. This chain uses TRBV28 with TRBJ2-1; a weak D match, TRBD2 (5 bases). The germline V and J ends were trimmed by 3 bases and 0 bases, with 6 bases remaining between them. The CDR3 is 14 amino acids. Germline V gives CDR1 MDHEN, CDR2 SYDVKM. In DNA, the CDR3 is TGTGCCAGCAGTTTTGCGGGCTCCTACAATGAGCAGTTCTTC. Protein sequence: CASSFAGSYNEQFF.

The chain couples TRBV18 to TRBJ2-3; the D gene is possibly TRBD1 (6 bases). The CDR3 has 16 amino acids. The germline V gene encodes CDR1 KGHSH and CDR2 LQKENI. The ends were cut back, 0 bases at V and 5 bases at J, with 15 bases in the middle. CDR3 amino acids: CASSPPDRGAEDTQYF. The DNA for the CDR3 is TGTGCCAGCTCACCACCGGACAGAGGGGCGGAAGATACGCAGTATTTT.

The chain carries TRBV29-1 and TRBJ2-2, with D unclear. The ends were cut back, 7 bases at V and 5 bases at J, with 17 bases in the middle. CDR1 is SQVTM, CDR2 ANQGSEA, per germline. The CDR3 is made up of 14 amino acids. Written as DNA, the CDR3 is TGCAGCGGCATAGTCGAGCGCCAGACCGGGGAGCTGTTTTTT. Translating gives CSGIVERQTGELFF.

The rearrangement links TRBV11-2 to TRBJ2-3, with 10 bases aligning to TRBD2. The ends lost 5 bases at V and 3 bases at J; junction bases unmatched: 8. The CDR3 spans 16 residues. The germline gives CDR1 SGHAT, CDR2 FQNNGV. The CDR3 DNA sequence: TGTGCCAGCAGCGCCGCACTAGCGGGATTAACAGATACGCAGTATTTT. Translated, it gives CASSAALAGLTDTQYF.

This chain links TRBV19 with TRBJ2-7; 8 nucleotides match TRBD2. V shed 4 bases, J shed 0 bases, and the junction held 5 bases outside the gene matches. There are 15 residues in the CDR3. CDR1 and CDR2 (germline): LNHDA, SQIVND (reference sequence). CDR3 sequence reads: CASSRTSSNSYEQYF. The CDR3 region has the DNA TGTGCCAGTAGTAGGACTAGCTCGAACTCCTACGAGCAGTACTTC.

The V gene is TRBV6-5, the J gene TRBJ2-1; a possible D gene is TRBD2 (5 bases). This CDR3 comprises 11 residues. The V gene's germline CDR1 is MNHEY and CDR2 SVGAGI. V was clipped by 6 bases and J by 6 bases, with 6 bases between them. The CDR3 DNA reads as TGTGCCAGCAGGGCGGGCAATGAGCAGTTCTTC. This sequence encodes CASRAGNEQFF.

The rearrangement links TRBV7-2 to TRBJ1-1; 8 nucleotides match TRBD1. CDR1 and CDR2 (germline): SGHTA, FQGNSA. CDR3 length: 14 amino acids. V lost 4 bases, J lost 4 bases, and 5 bases stayed unmatched. Here the CDR3 DNA reads TGTGCCAGCAGCTCTCAGGGGGCAGGCACTGAAGCTTTCTTT. It encodes CASSSQGAGTEAFF.

Only a few counts were recorded for this clone. This chain connects TRBV5-1 to TRBJ2-5, with TRBD1 as a possible D gene (6 bases). The CDR3 has 15 residues. The V end lost 0 bases, the J end lost 4 bases, and 13 bases lay between the germline ends. Germline assignment: CDR1 SGHRS and CDR2 YFSETQ. The CDR3 DNA reads as TGCGCCAGCAGCTTGGAAGGGGACATCTTAGAGACCCAGTACTTC. This codes for CASSLEGDILETQYF.

The chain has TRBV18 and TRBJ2-7; the D gene is possibly TRBD2 (5 bases). Germline values: CDR1 KGHSH, CDR2 LQKENI. The ends were cut back, 6 bases at V and 6 bases at J, with 21 bases in the middle. This CDR3 is built from 15 residues. The CDR3 coding sequence is TGTGCCAGCTCTCCGGACGCCTCCCTCGAGGGCGAGCAGTACTTC. Its translation: CASSPDASLEGEQYF.

This chain links TRBV3-1 (or the pseudogene TRBV3-2) with TRBJ2-5, with 8 bases fitting TRBD2. The germline V gene encodes CDR1 LGHDT and CDR2 YNNKEL (reference sequence). Trimming removed 5 bases from V and 5 bases from J; junction bases left unmatched: 10. This CDR3 comprises 15 residues. The CDR3: CASSTRTSSEETQYF. The CDR3 nucleotides read TGTGCCAGCAGCACTCGGACTAGCTCGGAGGAGACCCAGTACTTC.

The V call is TRBV28, the J call TRBJ2-7; 7 bases line up with TRBD1. This CDR3 has 16 amino acids. Looked up from germline, CDR1 is MDHEN and CDR2 is SYDVKM. Trimming removed 2 bases from V and 0 bases from J; junction bases left unmatched: 7. The CDR3 reads CASSLPGTASSYEQYF. CDR3 bases: TGTGCCAGCAGTTTACCCGGGACAGCGAGCTCCTACGAGCAGTACTTC.

The chain employs TRBV28 and TRBJ1-2; no firm D call. The CDR3 is made up of 14 amino acids. Per germline, CDR1 MDHEN and CDR2 SYDVKM. V was pared by 5 bases and J by 4 bases, with 14 bases between. Here the CDR3 DNA reads TGTGCCAGCAGTATCGGGGAGGTGGGCTATGGCTACACCTTC. Its translation: CASSIGEVGYGYTF.

This clone was recorded once. The V call is TRBV5-1, the J call TRBJ1-5; possibly TRBD1 for D (5 bases). Germline V gene data show CDR1 as SGHRS and CDR2 as YFSETQ. With 0 bases removed from V and 4 bases from J, the gap between germline ends came to 8 bases. There are 14 residues in the CDR3. CDR3 nucleotides: TGCGCCAGCAGCTTGGAGTCAGGGAATCAGCCCCAGCATTTT. It yields the protein CASSLESGNQPQHF.

This clone has only one observation. The V gene is TRBV6-1, the J gene TRBJ1-2, with D perhaps matching TRBD1 (5 bases). Germline V gives CDR1 MNHNS, CDR2 SASEGT. V was cut by 3 bases and J by 6 bases, with 8 bases left in between. The CDR3 has 12 amino acids. CDR3 in amino acids: CASSDRGNGYTF. The CDR3 DNA sequence: TGTGCCAGCAGTGACCGGGGGAATGGCTACACCTTC.

V gene TRBV6-1 combines with J gene TRBJ1-6, with D unresolved. The length of the CDR3 is 11 residues. V lost 1 base and J 12 bases, leaving 4 bases between the germline ends. Looked up from germline, CDR1 is MNHNS and CDR2 is SASEGT. This CDR3 reads CASSEERPLHF. The CDR3 DNA reads TGTGCCAGCAGTGAAGAGAGACCCCTCCACTTT.